This entry lists 21 T cell receptor beta chains sequenced from one sample in a study of blood T cell repertoires in COVID-19 (dated by TCRdb to about 2020). The library was prepared using the immunoSEQ multiplex PCR assay. TCRdb retrieved this table from immuneACCESS and kept in-frame rearrangements only. Not all clones are present; in checked studies, unresolved V genes account for under half, and no reason is known for the remainder. The sample table lists about 75,000 clones, more than 70% of them with a count of one. About 21% of the sample belongs to the ten largest clones. Sequencing used peripheral blood. The receptors originated from a human donor in a cohort sampled during active COVID-19.

The rearrangement uses TRBV28 and TRBJ2-5, with 11 bases matching TRBD1. V was clipped by 3 bases and J by 3 bases; unmatched bases: 6. The CDR3 has 16 residues. Looked up from germline, CDR1 is MDHEN and CDR2 is SYDVKM. The CDR3 is CASSLSGQGAKETQYF. CDR3 DNA: TGTGCCAGCAGTTTGTCCGGACAGGGGGCCAAAGAGACCCAGTACTTC.

The chain links TRBV3-1 (or the pseudogene TRBV3-2) to TRBJ2-1; TRBD1 aligns across 8 bases. Trimming took 4 bases from V and 3 from J; bases not matched to a gene: 5. The CDR3 spans 15 residues. The germline CDR1 and CDR2 sequences are LGHDT and YNNKEL (reference sequence). CDR3 DNA sequence: TGTGCCAGCAGCCCCGCAGGACAGGGCTACAATGAGCAGTTCTTC. Amino acid sequence: CASSPAGQGYNEQFF.

The V and J genes are TRBV5-8 and TRBJ1-5, with D hard to call. The germline CDR1 and CDR2 sequences are SGHTS and YDEGEE. Trimming shortened V by 0 bases and J by 6 bases, and 16 bases separated the two germline ends. The CDR3 has 16 residues. In DNA, the CDR3 is TGTGCCAGCAGCTTGGAGTCTGTCCCACGAGGTCAGCCCCAGCATTTT. Encoded protein: CASSLESVPRGQPQHF.

The J gene is TRBJ1-5, the V gene TRBV18, with 8 bases lining up with TRBD1. The CDR3 has 18 residues. The V gene's germline CDR1 is KGHSH and CDR2 LQKENI. Trimming removed 2 bases from V and 4 bases from J; junction bases left unmatched: 13. As DNA, the CDR3 is TGTGCCAGCTCACCATGGGCAGGGGGCGAACGCTGGAATCAGCCCCAGCATTTT. Its translation: CASSPWAGGERWNQPQHF.

The chain recombines TRBV19 with TRBJ1-3; 7 positions agree with TRBD1. CDR1 and CDR2 from the germline V gene are LNHDA and SQIVND (reference sequence). J was trimmed by 0 bases and V by 1 base; bases with no gene match: 6. The CDR3 loop spans 17 amino acids. CDR3 residues: CASSIGVGGGSGNTIYF. For the CDR3, the DNA is TGTGCCAGTAGTATAGGGGTAGGGGGCGGCTCTGGAAACACCATATATTTT.

The V gene is TRBV24-1, the J gene TRBJ2-1; TRBD1 aligns across 7 bases. Looked up from germline, CDR1 is KGHDR and CDR2 is SFDVKD. V dropped 8 bases and J dropped 2; count of bases not matched to a gene: 2. This CDR3 spans 13 amino acids. The CDR3 nucleotides read TGTGCCACCAATGACAGGGCCTACAATGAGCAGTTCTTC. Its translation is CATNDRAYNEQFF.

The rearrangement joins TRBV7-2 to TRBJ1-1, with unresolved D. The CDR3 runs to 14 residues. V was clipped by 1 base and J by 4 bases, with 10 bases between them. Germline V lookup: CDR1 SGHTA, CDR2 FQGNSA. The chain's CDR3 is CASSLEWESTEAFF. The CDR3 nucleotides read TGTGCCAGCAGCTTAGAGTGGGAGAGCACTGAAGCTTTCTTT.

The V call is TRBV7-2, the J call TRBJ2-3; 12 bases align to TRBD2. The CDR3 length is 19 residues. V lost 1 base, J lost 6 bases, and 14 bases stayed unmatched. Germline values: CDR1 SGHTA, CDR2 FQGNSA. The DNA of the CDR3 is TGTGCCAGCAGCTTAGTGTCGGGGCTAGCGGGAGGGCCAGCGGATACGCAGTATTTT. It specifies CASSLVSGLAGGPADTQYF.

This rearrangement joins TRBV4-1 to TRBJ1-1; weak D call: TRBD1 (5 bases). CDR3 length: 15 residues. Germline CDR1 is MGHRA and CDR2 is YSYEKL. Trimming stripped 4 bases from V and 3 bases from J, with 15 bases between. CDR3 in DNA: TGCGCCAGCAGCCTCGCCTCGATGACAGACACTGAAGCTTTCTTT. Protein: CASSLASMTDTEAFF.

This chain joins TRBV18 and TRBJ2-1; 11 bases match TRBD2. The germline V gene encodes CDR1 KGHSH and CDR2 LQKENI. Unmatched junction bases numbered 6, after V lost 1 base and J lost 7 bases. The CDR3 contains 16 residues. The DNA for the CDR3 is TGTGCCAGCTCACCACGTCCGCTAGCGGGAGGTAATGAGCAGTTCTTC. Amino acids: CASSPRPLAGGNEQFF.

V usage is TRBV25-1 and J usage is TRBJ1-4, with 10 bases matching TRBD1. V shed 8 bases, J shed 7 bases, and the junction held 7 bases outside the gene matches. Germline-derived CDR1 and CDR2 are MGHDK and SYGVNS. The CDR3 covers 14 residues. The CDR3 DNA follows: TGTGCCAGCTCAAGGGGACAGGGGAGTGAAAAACTGTTTTTT. Its protein product is CASSRGQGSEKLFF.

The CDR3 DNA reads TGTGCCAGCAGTGAGACAGGGCCGCAGAACACTGAAGCTTTCTTT. Protein product: CASSETGPQNTEAFF. This sequence joins TRBV6-6 and TRBJ1-1, with TRBD1 identical over 7 bases. This CDR3 contains 15 residues. The V and J ends lost 5 bases and 1 base, in that order; junction bases with no gene match: 7. CDR1 is MNHNY and CDR2 is SVGAGI in the germline V gene (reference sequence).

The chain uses TRBV28 and TRBJ2-3; TRBD2 is a possible D gene (6 bases). Germline CDR1 reads MDHEN; CDR2 reads SYDVKM. V lost 6 bases, J lost 3 bases, and 13 bases lay in between. The CDR3 covers 14 residues. CDR3 region: CASRPGGITDTQYF. The CDR3 DNA is TGTGCCAGCAGACCAGGAGGGATAACAGATACGCAGTATTTT. Looking up the rest from reference TRBV28 and TRBJ2-3 gives the full variable domain: DVKVTQSSRYLVKRTGEKVFLECVQDMDHENMFWYRQDPGLGLRLIYFSYDVKMKEKGDIPEGYSVSREKKERFSLILESASTNQTSMYLCASRPGGITDTQYFGPGTRLTVL.

This chain connects TRBV6-2 or TRBV6-3 to TRBJ1-1, with D possibly being TRBD1 (5 bases). V was pared by 1 base and J by 0 bases, with 12 bases between. Germline V gene lookup returns CDR1 MNHEY and CDR2 SVGEGT. CDR3 length: 16 amino acids. CDR3 protein: CASSYYRGEMNTEAFF. The CDR3 DNA follows: TGTGCCAGCAGTTACTATCGGGGGGAGATGAACACTGAAGCTTTCTTT.

V and J are TRBV25-1 and TRBJ1-2, with 7 bases matching TRBD1. Germline-derived CDR1 and CDR2 are MGHDK and SYGVNS. This CDR3 spans 13 amino acids. The J segment lost 4 bases and the V segment lost 9 bases, leaving 8 bases of the junction unmatched. CDR3 coding DNA: TGTGCCAGTGGGGACAGCCCGGGCTATGGCTACACCTTC. Amino acid sequence: CASGDSPGYGYTF.

The rearrangement joins TRBV5-6 to TRBJ2-5; 15 bases map to TRBD2. Germline assignment: CDR1 SGHDT and CDR2 YYEEEE. The CDR3 runs to 18 residues. Trimming cost V 0 bases and J 0 bases; bases outside gene matches: 3. CDR3 sequence reads: CASSLVGLAGGNQETQYF. CDR3 coding DNA: TGTGCCAGCAGCTTGGTAGGACTAGCGGGAGGGAACCAAGAGACCCAGTACTTC. Drawing the rest from reference TRBV5-6 and TRBJ2-5, the complete variable domain is DAGVTQSPTHLIKTRGQQVTLRCSPKSGHDTVSWYQQALGQGPQFIFQYYEEEERQRGNFPDRFSGHQFPNYSSELNVNALLLGDSALYLCASSLVGLAGGNQETQYFGPGTRLLVL.

The chain uses TRBV6-5 and TRBJ2-1; 10 nucleotides match TRBD2. V was pared by 2 bases and J by 10 bases, with 8 bases of the junction left unmatched. The CDR3 spans 15 residues. Germline lookup yields CDR1 MNHEY and CDR2 SVGAGI. The CDR3 DNA reads TGTGCCAGCAGTTACGCGGCTAGCGGGAGTCGGGAGCAGTTCTTC. As protein: CASSYAASGSREQFF.

This chain connects TRBV7-9 to TRBJ2-7; possibly TRBD1 for D (6 bases). The length of the CDR3 is 14 residues. The ends were cut back, 4 bases at V and 5 bases at J, with 15 bases in the middle. The germline V gene encodes CDR1 SEHNR and CDR2 FQNEAQ (reference sequence). CDR3 loop: CASSSNHNRDEQYF. CDR3 bases: TGTGCCAGCAGCTCGAACCACAACAGGGACGAGCAGTACTTC.

The CDR3 sequence: CASSGGGGADTQYF. CDR3 nucleotides: TGTGCCAGCAGTGGCGGGGGAGGAGCAGATACGCAGTATTTT. The V and J genes are TRBV28 and TRBJ2-3, with 7 bases aligning to TRBD2. The germline gives CDR1 MDHEN, CDR2 SYDVKM. The trim removed 5 bases at V and 4 bases at J, leaving 6 bases unmatched. This CDR3 region has 14 residues.

The chain carries TRBV2 and TRBJ1-5; 8 bases line up with TRBD1. CDR1 and CDR2 (germline): SNHLY, FYNNEI. The ends lost 4 bases at V and 6 bases at J; junction bases unmatched: 8. The CDR3 covers 15 residues. The CDR3 DNA reads as TGTGCCAGCAGTGTGTGGCAGGGGGCCTTTCAGCCCCAGCATTTT. Protein product: CASSVWQGAFQPQHF.

The gene calls are TRBV27 and TRBJ1-1, with 7 positions matching TRBD1. The CDR3 spans 16 residues. Germline-derived CDR1 and CDR2 are MNHEY and SMNVEV (reference sequence). Trimming cost V 7 bases and J 1 base; bases outside gene matches: 12. The CDR3 region has the DNA TGTGCCAGCACCGCAGGGGGAGCCACACCGAACACTGAAGCTTTCTTT. This encodes CASTAGGATPNTEAFF.